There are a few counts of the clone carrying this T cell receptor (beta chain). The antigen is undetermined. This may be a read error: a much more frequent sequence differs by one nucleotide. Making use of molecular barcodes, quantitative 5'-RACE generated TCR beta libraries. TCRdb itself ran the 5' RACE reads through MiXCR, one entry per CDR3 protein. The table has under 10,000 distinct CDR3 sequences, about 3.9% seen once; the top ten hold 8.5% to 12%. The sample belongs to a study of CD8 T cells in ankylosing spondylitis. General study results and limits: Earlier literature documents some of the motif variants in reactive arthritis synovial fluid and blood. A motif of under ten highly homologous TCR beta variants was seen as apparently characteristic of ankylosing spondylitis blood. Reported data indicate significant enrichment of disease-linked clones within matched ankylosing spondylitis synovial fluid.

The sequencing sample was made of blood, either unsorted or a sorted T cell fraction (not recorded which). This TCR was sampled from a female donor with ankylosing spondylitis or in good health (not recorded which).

The CDR3 nucleotides are TGTGCCAGCAGCGTAAACACCGGGGAGCTGTTTTTT. As protein: CASSVNTGELFF. This sequence joins TRBV9 and TRBJ2-2; no clear D gene. The length of the CDR3 is 12 residues. V was shortened by 1 base and J by 2 bases, with 0 bases between the two germline ends. CDR1 and CDR2 from the germline V gene are SGDLS and YYNGEE.